This T cell receptor (beta chain) was profiled in a study of blood T cell repertoires in COVID-19. At the level of the study: T cells, B-cell-depleted T cells, or PBMCs supplied cDNA or gDNA.

TCRdb's table, derived via immunoSEQ multiplex PCR, lists solely in-frame clones and lacks some. In the table there are more than 300,000 clones, 85% to 90% of which are singletons. Germline V gives CDR1 SGDLS, CDR2 YYNGEE. The CDR3 has 16 residues. Trimming took off 0 bases at V and 1 base at J, with 11 bases between the two ends. Recovered Cohort 3 donors showed two negative PCRs, clearance, or symptom resolution. This chain connects TRBV9 to TRBJ1-5; D remains unclear. The sample comprised PBMCs or T cells enriched from blood (not recorded which). The sequence was collected from a woman aged 18-29 years who had recovered from COVID-19. The CDR3 spells CASSVGPGPSNQPQHF. The CDR3 DNA is TGTGCCAGCAGCGTAGGTCCAGGCCCCAGCAATCAGCCCCAGCATTTT.